The rows below give T cell receptor beta chains drawn from one sample of a study of early T cells in non-severe SARS-CoV-2 infection. MiXCR, applied by TCRdb to the 5' RACE reads, yields one record per CDR3 protein. Among around 32,000 distinct CDR3 sequences listed, 5.7% were seen once. Sequenced material: whole blood. The receptor set was obtained from an adult who was a healthcare worker with PCR-confirmed SARS-CoV-2 infection or an uninfected control (not recorded which). CDR3s include the opening cysteine and the closing phenylalanine or tryptophan. Fields, in order: clone size, D gene, CDR3 length, V gene, J gene, CDR3 DNA, CDR3 protein. D genes are given only for firm matches. Some rows have no size entry. The others give once, few or many, or a class for an expanded clone.

few	-	13	TRBV12-3/TRBV12-4	TRBJ2-1	TGTGCCAGCAGTTTGGTCGGGTTATCTGAGCAGTTCTTC	CASSLVGLSEQFF
many	TRBD1	15	TRBV28	TRBJ2-7	TGTGCCAGCAGTTCATTGACAGGGGGCCAAGGAGAGCAGTACTTC	CASSSLTGGQGEQYF
many	-	15	TRBV6-5	TRBJ2-6	TGTGCCAGCAAGGGACTGAACTCTGGGGCCAACGTCCTGACTTTC	CASKGLNSGANVLTF
-	-	16	TRBV6-4	TRBJ2-2	TGTGCCAGCAGTGACTCGAAGGGGGGCGACACCGGGGAGCTGTTTTTT	CASSDSKGGDTGELFF
few	TRBD2	17	TRBV7-2	TRBJ2-3	TGTGCCAGCAGGATACTAGCGGGGGGCTTCCCCACAGATACGCAGTATTTT	CASRILAGGFPTDTQYF
many	-	14	TRBV28	TRBJ2-5	TGTGCCAGCAGCACACCTACCAGGGGCGAGACCCAGTACTTC	CASSTPTRGETQYF
many	-	13	TRBV20-1	TRBJ1-5	TGCAGTGCTACCCCTGATGATGGTCAGCCCCAGCATTTT	CSATPDDGQPQHF
few	-	16	TRBV19	TRBJ2-7	TGTGCCAGTAGTAGTGGGGCGAACAGGGTAGACGACGAGCAGTACTTC	CASSSGANRVDDEQYF
many	TRBD2	17	TRBV5-1	TRBJ2-7	TGCGCCAGCAGTCCGACTAGCGGGGGGGCCGTAACCTACGAGCAGTACTTC	CASSPTSGGAVTYEQYF
many	TRBD1	15	TRBV7-9	TRBJ1-5	TGTGCCAGCAGCTTAGTAGGGGACAGGAATCAGCCCCAGCATTTT	CASSLVGDRNQPQHF
many	-	12	TRBV12-3/TRBV12-4	TRBJ2-7	TGTGCCAGCTCCCTTAGGGGTAACGAGCAGTACTTC	CASSLRGNEQYF
many	-	13	TRBV7-2	TRBJ2-5	TGTGCCAGCAGCTTTAGAAGGGAAGAGACCCAGTACTTC	CASSFRREETQYF
-	-	14	TRBV5-4	TRBJ2-3	TGTGCCAGCAGCTTCGGTTCCGGCACAGATACGCAGTATTTT	CASSFGSGTDTQYF
-	-	13	TRBV7-6	TRBJ2-1	TGTGCCAGCAGCCCCAACTTGGGGCATGAGCAGTTCTTC	CASSPNLGHEQFF
many	-	13	TRBV10-3	TRBJ2-5	TGTGCCATCAGTGGTAGCCTCGGAGAGACCCAGTACTTC	CAISGSLGETQYF
many	-	12	TRBV5-8	TRBJ2-1	TGTGCCAGCAGCTTAGGAACATTCAAGCAGTTCTTC	CASSLGTFKQFF
many	-	14	TRBV18	TRBJ1-1	TGTGCCAGCTCACCGCTTGTGAGGGACACTGAAGCTTTCTTT	CASSPLVRDTEAFF
-	-	13	TRBV7-9	TRBJ1-6	TGTGCCAGCAGCCTAAGAGACAATTCACCCCTCCACTTT	CASSLRDNSPLHF
-	TRBD1	20	TRBV6-1	TRBJ2-5	TGTGCCAGCAGTGCTACTTTGTTTAAGTGGACAGGGGTCTCCCAAGAGACCCAGTACTTC	CASSATLFKWTGVSQETQYF